A single sample is the source of the 26 T cell receptor beta chains below, sequenced in a study of T cell changes during pregnancy in multiple sclerosis. Libraries were prepared by immunoSEQ multiplex PCR; TCRdb keeps only in-frame clonotypes and omits some of them. The data contain about 45,000 clones, less than 95% of them singletons. Here the sequenced sample was CD4+ T cells from peripheral blood mononuclear cells, taken in the third trimester of pregnancy. The receptors were gathered from a female donor with multiple sclerosis, enrolled in a pregnancy study.

The chain employs TRBV2 and TRBJ1-2; D not resolved. CDR1 is SNHLY and CDR2 is FYNNEI in the germline V gene. Trimming cost V 3 bases and J 2 bases, with 16 bases left between them. This CDR3 has 16 amino acids. The CDR3 coding sequence is TGTGCCAGCAGTGAGGCGCGAGGCCCCCTGAACTATGGCTACACCTTC. It yields the protein CASSEARGPLNYGYTF.

The rearrangement joins TRBV4-3 to TRBJ2-1, with 8 bases identical to TRBD2. The V and J ends lost 1 base and 8 bases, in that order; junction bases with no gene match: 10. CDR3 size: 16 residues. Looked up from germline, CDR1 is LGHNA and CDR2 is YSLEER. DNA of the CDR3: TGCGCCAGCAGCCAAGGCGCCGGGACTAGTCCCCATGAGCAGTTCTTC. It codes for CASSQGAGTSPHEQFF.

The J gene is TRBJ2-2, the V gene TRBV9; a possible D gene is TRBD2 (6 bases). Trimming removed 2 bases from V and 3 bases from J, with 20 bases in between. Germline V lookup: CDR1 SGDLS, CDR2 YYNGEE. The CDR3 is 18 residues long. The DNA of the CDR3 is TGTGCCAGCAGCGTCCTCACTAGCCCCTTAGGGGACACCGGGGAGCTGTTTTTT. Its protein is CASSVLTSPLGDTGELFF. The variable domain in full, completed from reference TRBV9 and TRBJ2-2, reads DSGVTQTPKHLITATGQRVTLRCSPRSGDLSVYWYQQSLDQGLQFLIQYYNGEERAKGNILERFSAQQFPDLHSELNLSSLELGDSALYFCASSVLTSPLGDTGELFFGEGSRLTVL.

The chain employs TRBV19 and TRBJ2-5; 7 bases map to TRBD1. From germline, CDR1 is LNHDA and CDR2 SQIVND (reference sequence). With 7 bases clipped from V and 2 bases from J, the junction kept 7 bases outside the gene matches. The CDR3 has 14 amino acids. The CDR3 DNA reads TGTGCCAGTACCGGGACAGAATTTCAAGAGACCCAGTACTTC. Protein: CASTGTEFQETQYF.

This chain connects TRBV2 to TRBJ1-5; D is perhaps TRBD1 (6 bases). Germline CDR1 is SNHLY and CDR2 is FYNNEI. V was clipped by 5 bases and J by 5 bases, with 19 bases between them. CDR3 size: 16 residues. The CDR3 nucleotides read TGTGCCAGCAGTCCTTCCGGGACACGAACCGATCAGCCCCAGCATTTT. Its translation is CASSPSGTRTDQPQHF. Full variable domain (missing parts from reference TRBV2 and TRBJ1-5): EPEVTQTPSHQVTQMGQEVILRCVPISNHLYFYWYRQILGQKVEFLVSFYNNEISEKSEIFDDQFSVERPDGSNFTLKIRSTKLEDSAMYFCASSPSGTRTDQPQHFGDGTRLSIL.

V and J are TRBV5-5 and TRBJ1-6; TRBD1 agrees at 9 bases. The CDR3 extends over 14 amino acids. J gave up 9 bases and V 4 bases, and 5 bases lay outside the gene matches. Looked up from germline, CDR1 is SGHKS and CDR2 is YYEKEE (reference sequence). The CDR3 spells CASSLDRGGSPLHF. The CDR3 DNA follows: TGTGCCAGCAGCCTTGACAGGGGGGGTTCACCCCTCCACTTT. The entire variable domain, with the rest obtained from reference TRBV5-5 and TRBJ1-6, is as follows: DAGVTQSPTHLIKTRGQQVTLRCSPISGHKSVSWYQQVLGQGPQFIFQYYEKEERGRGNFPDRFSARQFPNYSSELNVNALLLGDSALYLCASSLDRGGSPLHFGNGTRLTVT.

CDR3 amino acids: CASSYWRGTSTDTQYF. CDR3 coding DNA: TGTGCCAGCAGTTACTGGCGGGGAACTAGCACAGATACGCAGTATTTT. V and J are TRBV6-5 and TRBJ2-3; a weak D match, TRBD2 (6 bases). Germline V CDR1 and CDR2: MNHEY, SVGAGI. The CDR3 sequence is 16 residues long. Deletions cut 1 base from V and 0 bases from J, with 11 bases between.

The chain is built from TRBV4-3 and TRBJ2-7, with 7 bases matching TRBD1. The CDR3 totals 15 residues. J gave up 2 bases and V 1 base, and 5 bases lay outside the gene matches. CDR1 LGHNA and CDR2 YSLEER come from the germline V gene. The CDR3 loop reads CASSQARTGTYEQYF. CDR3 in DNA: TGCGCCAGCAGCCAAGCCCGGACAGGAACCTACGAGCAGTACTTC.

The chain carries TRBV6-6 and TRBJ1-6, with 11 bases identical to TRBD1. CDR3 size: 14 residues. V lost 7 bases to trimming and J lost 7 bases; unmatched junction nucleotides: 3. The germline V gene encodes CDR1 MNHNY and CDR2 SVGAGI (reference sequence). CDR3 amino acids: CASTGTGGNSPLHF. The CDR3 coding sequence is TGTGCCAGCACCGGGACAGGGGGAAATTCACCCCTCCACTTT.

In its sample, this clone was seen a few times. The rearrangement links TRBV5-5 to TRBJ2-7; no reliable D call. The CDR3 spans 14 residues. V lost 2 bases and J 0 bases, leaving 9 bases between the germline ends. CDR1 SGHKS and CDR2 YYEKEE come from the germline V gene (reference sequence). CDR3 in DNA: TGTGCCAGCAGCTTCAACAGCCTCTCCTACGAGCAGTACTTC. Protein: CASSFNSLSYEQYF.

The J gene is TRBJ2-7, the V gene TRBV6-5; possibly TRBD2 for D (5 bases). Trimming left V 0 bases short and J 5 bases short, with 8 bases between. This CDR3 region has 13 residues. Germline V gene data show CDR1 as MNHEY and CDR2 as SVGAGI. The CDR3: CASSYSRGNEQYF. CDR3 bases: TGTGCCAGCAGTTACTCGAGAGGGAACGAGCAGTACTTC.

V is TRBV7-3 and J is TRBJ2-3, with 9 bases lining up with TRBD2. Germline CDR1 is SGHTA and CDR2 is FQGTGA. J was trimmed by 1 base and V by 7 bases; bases with no gene match: 6. CDR3 length equals 15 residues. DNA of the CDR3: TGTGCCAGCACGCTTAGCGGGAGTGGCACAGATACGCAGTATTTT. It encodes CASTLSGSGTDTQYF. The full variable domain, in which reference TRBV7-3 and TRBJ2-3 provide the parts outside the CDR3, is GAGVSQTPSNKVTEKGKYVELRCDPISGHTALYWYRQSLGQGPEFLIYFQGTGAADDSGLPNDRFFAVRPEGSVSTLKIQRTERGDSAVYLCASTLSGSGTDTQYFGPGTRLTVL.

The gene calls are TRBV7-3 and TRBJ1-2; D unclear. The germline V gene encodes CDR1 SGHTA and CDR2 FQGTGA. The V end was cut by 3 bases, the J end by 0 bases, with 5 bases between. The CDR3 loop spans 13 amino acids. The CDR3 nucleotides read TGTGCCAGCAGCTTCTCAGCTAACTATGGCTACACCTTC. This translates into CASSFSANYGYTF.

The rearrangement joins TRBV4-2 to TRBJ2-1, with D unresolved. Germline lookup yields CDR1 LGHNA and CDR2 YNFKEQ. CDR3 size: 15 residues. The germline V and J ends were trimmed by 0 bases and 0 bases, with 6 bases remaining between them. The CDR3 region is CASSQDSGSYNEQFF. The CDR3 DNA follows: TGTGCCAGCAGCCAAGACTCGGGCTCCTACAATGAGCAGTTCTTC.

The chain joins TRBV19 to TRBJ1-2; 8 bases are shared with TRBD1. In germline, CDR1 is LNHDA, CDR2 SQIVND (reference sequence). The junction had 11 bases not matched to a gene; V was cut back by 5 bases and J by 3 bases. This CDR3 region has 16 residues. The CDR3 region has the DNA TGTGCCAGTAGTCCTGCGGGGCAGGGGGCTCACTATGGCTACACCTTC. It translates to CASSPAGQGAHYGYTF.

The chain uses TRBV9 and TRBJ2-3; D gene uncertain. Trimming removed 0 bases from V and 0 bases from J, with 8 bases in between. CDR1 SGDLS and CDR2 YYNGEE come from the germline V gene. The CDR3 spans 15 residues. Written as DNA, the CDR3 is TGTGCCAGCAGCGTAGTGGGTAGCAGCACAGATACGCAGTATTTT. This gives the protein CASSVVGSSTDTQYF.

This chain links TRBV7-8 with TRBJ2-3, with a tentative D call TRBD2 (5 bases). CDR1 SGHVS and CDR2 FQNEAQ come from the germline V gene. V dropped 5 bases and J dropped 2 bases, with 17 bases sitting between them. CDR3 length: 16 residues. The CDR3 here is CASSHLRGEFTDTQYF. The CDR3 DNA reads as TGTGCCAGCAGCCACCTCCGGGGAGAATTCACAGATACGCAGTATTTT.

The chain has TRBV27 and TRBJ2-1; 8 nucleotides match TRBD2. Trimming at V came to 4 bases and at J to 10 bases, leaving 15 bases not matched to a gene. Germline V lookup: CDR1 MNHEY, CDR2 SMNVEV (reference sequence). The CDR3 runs 16 residues. This chain's CDR3 is CASSSRSGSWGTEQFF. The CDR3, as DNA: TGTGCCAGCAGTTCACGGAGCGGGAGTTGGGGAACGGAGCAGTTCTTC.

The V call is TRBV5-4, the J call TRBJ1-4; no definite D call. Trimming removed 0 bases from V and 0 bases from J, with 6 bases in between. Germline loops: CDR1 SGHNT, CDR2 YYREEE (reference sequence). The CDR3 covers 15 residues. For the CDR3, the DNA is TGTGCCAGCAGCTTGGGCAGCGCAACTAATGAAAAACTGTTTTTT. Protein product: CASSLGSATNEKLFF.

This chain links TRBV10-3 with TRBJ2-7; 9 nucleotides align to TRBD1. Germline V gene lookup returns CDR1 ENHRY and CDR2 SYGVKD. The CDR3 totals 14 residues. V lost 4 bases to trimming and J lost 2 bases; unmatched junction nucleotides: 3. Here the CDR3 DNA reads TGTGCCATCAGTGTGGGACAGGGTACCTACGAGCAGTACTTC. It translates to CAISVGQGTYEQYF.

The V call is TRBV7-9, the J call TRBJ2-7; tentatively, D is TRBD1 (6 bases). The V and J ends lost 3 bases and 3 bases respectively, with 12 bases between them. The CDR3 covers 14 residues. CDR1 and CDR2 (germline): SEHNR, FQNEAQ (reference sequence). The DNA for the CDR3 is TGTGCCAGCAGCTTCCGGGACACATACTACGAGCAGTACTTC. This sequence encodes CASSFRDTYYEQYF.

The chain combines TRBV28 with TRBJ1-1, with 7 bases matching TRBD1. The ends lost 6 bases at V and 4 bases at J; junction bases unmatched: 11. The CDR3 has 15 amino acids. Germline CDR1 and CDR2: MDHEN and SYDVKM. The CDR3 DNA reads TGTGCCAGCAGCCCAAGACAGGGATGGGGCACTGAAGCTTTCTTT. Amino acid sequence: CASSPRQGWGTEAFF.

This rearrangement joins TRBV6-1 to TRBJ2-4, with TRBD1 matching over 9 bases. The CDR3 totals 17 residues. The V gene's germline CDR1 is MNHNS and CDR2 SASEGT. Losses at the gene ends were 4 bases for V and 3 bases for J; bases not matched to a gene: 10. The CDR3 DNA reads TGTGCCAGCAGTGGAGGGGACAGGGTAGTTGTCAAAAACATTCAGTACTTC. Translated: CASSGGDRVVVKNIQYF.

The V and J genes are TRBV7-9 and TRBJ2-5, with D possibly matching TRBD1 (5 bases). Germline loops: CDR1 SEHNR, CDR2 FQNEAQ (reference sequence). The CDR3 has 16 residues. V was trimmed by 3 bases and J by 1 base, leaving 15 bases between them. The CDR3 reads CASSFRGRAGQETQYF. CDR3 sequence (DNA): TGTGCCAGCAGCTTTAGGGGCAGGGCCGGCCAAGAGACCCAGTACTTC. Drawing the rest from reference TRBV7-9 and TRBJ2-5, the complete variable domain is DTGVSQNPRHKITKRGQNVTFRCDPISEHNRLYWYRQTLGQGPEFLTYFQNEAQLEKSRLLSDRFSAERPKGSFSTLEIQRTEQGDSAMYLCASSFRGRAGQETQYFGPGTRLLVL.

The gene calls are TRBV11-3 and TRBJ2-2, with 8 bases identical to TRBD2. J was trimmed by 3 bases and V by 1 base; bases with no gene match: 16. CDR1 and CDR2 from the germline V gene are SGHNT and YENEEA. This CDR3 is built from 20 residues. CDR3 loop: CASSLGGVFASGRDTGELFF. The CDR3 DNA follows: TGTGCCAGCAGCTTAGGGGGGGTCTTTGCAAGCGGGAGAGACACCGGGGAGCTGTTTTTT.

This clone came up a few times. This CDR3 is CASSFYGQSGNTIYF. Here the CDR3 DNA reads TGTGCCAGCAGCTTCTACGGACAGTCTGGAAACACCATATATTTT. This rearrangement joins TRBV7-9 to TRBJ1-3, with D possibly matching TRBD1 (6 bases). V was trimmed by 3 bases and J by 1 base, leaving 10 bases between them. CDR1 SEHNR and CDR2 FQNEAQ come from the germline V gene (reference sequence). There are 15 residues in the CDR3. The full variable domain, rest sourced from reference TRBV7-9 and TRBJ1-3, is DTGVSQNPRHKITKRGQNVTFRCDPISEHNRLYWYRQTLGQGPEFLTYFQNEAQLEKSRLLSDRFSAERPKGSFSTLEIQRTEQGDSAMYLCASSFYGQSGNTIYFGEGSWLTVV.